This TCR beta chain was recovered during a study of PD-1 blockade in classical Hodgkin lymphoma. The study, taken as a whole, reports: There was a significant rise in CD4+ TCR diversity by C4D1, with no such rise for CD8+.

Using immunoSEQ multiplex PCR, the repertoire was profiled, and TCRdb retains in-frame clones only, with some absent. The data contain about 20,000 clones, 70% to 80% of them singletons. For this clone: Antigen specificity is unknown.

CDR3 size: 14 residues. The trim removed 4 bases at V and 3 bases at J, leaving 5 bases unmatched. CDR1 is SGHDN and CDR2 is FVKESK in the germline V gene. The sample's time point: cycle 4 day 1 (C4D1), after five to seven weeks of nivolumab. All patients experienced relapse after autologous stem cell transplantation, and brentuximab vedotin exposure was variable. The TCR sequence derives from a human donor with classical Hodgkin lymphoma. Source: peripheral blood mononuclear cells (PBMCs), taken before the fourth cycle of nivolumab. The rearrangement uses TRBV14 and TRBJ2-7; 8 bases map to TRBD1. The CDR3 nucleotides are TGTGCCAGCAGCCCAAGACAGGGGATCTACGAGCAGTACTTC. Its translation: CASSPRQGIYEQYF. Full variable domain (outside the CDR3, taken from reference TRBV14 and TRBJ2-7): EAGVTQFPSHSVIEKGQTVTLRCDPISGHDNLYWYRRVMGKEIKFLLHFVKESKQDESGMPNNRFLAERTGGTYSTLKVQPAELEDSGVYFCASSPRQGIYEQYFGPGTRLTVT.